This entry features one TCR beta chain sequence. Measured with immunoSEQ multiplex PCR; TCRdb has only the in-frame clones, and not every one. The table lists 70,000 to 100,000 clones, roughly 89% of them singletons, with 7.6% in the top ten. This sample is drawn from a study of control samples from healthy donors and cancer patients. Germline lookup yields CDR1 SGHKS and CDR2 YYEKEE (reference sequence). The CDR3 has 15 residues. Trimming cost V 2 bases and J 0 bases, with 6 bases left between them. J is TRBJ2-6 and V is TRBV5-5; D is ambiguous. This clonotype was sampled from a woman aged 60 to 75 in good health. The sequencing input was blood. CDR3 nucleotides: TGTGCCAGCAGCTTCGGACCCTCTGGGGCCAACGTCCTGACTTTC. Translated, it gives CASSFGPSGANVLTF.